This is a list of T cell receptor beta chains from one sample in a study of human T cells and chemical hapten exposure. MiXCR was run by TCRdb on the RACE reads, yielding one entry per CDR3 protein. The sample shows 80,000 to 100,000 distinct CDR3 sequences, around 12% of them seen only once. The sequencing here drew on whole blood, taken in connection with sensitization to the hapten diphenylcyclopropenone (DPC). These receptors originate from a woman between 35 and 50 years old with alopecia areata. Some clones in this sample may be carry-over from other donors' samples. CDR3s include the opening cysteine and the closing phenylalanine or tryptophan. D genes are given only for firm matches. Clone size is not always given. Where it is, it says once, few, many or a class for expanded clones.

V,J,D,size,CDR3,DNA
TRBV28,TRBJ1-5,.,.,CASSLVKFYSNQPQHF,TGTGCCAGCAGTTTGGTGAAATTTTATAGCAATCAGCCCCAGCATTTT
TRBV28,TRBJ2-1,.,.,CASSPQGAYNEQFF,TGTGCCAGCAGTCCGCAAGGGGCCTACAATGAGCAGTTCTTC
TRBV2,TRBJ2-7,.,few,CASTVYEQYF,TGTGCCAGCACGGTCTACGAGCAGTACTTC
TRBV10-3,TRBJ2-7,TRBD2,.,CAISDFLAGLSYEQYF,TGTGCCATCAGTGATTTTCTAGCGGGACTATCCTACGAGCAGTACTTC
TRBV5-6,TRBJ2-6,TRBD1,few,CASTGDRHLSGANVLTF,TGTGCCAGCACCGGGGACAGACACCTTTCTGGGGCCAACGTCCTGACTTTC
TRBV20-1,TRBJ2-3,.,.,CSARALASTDTQYF,TGCAGTGCTAGGGCACTAGCTAGCACAGATACGCAGTATTTT
TRBV20-1,TRBJ1-2,.,many,CSARDYRDLYTF,TGCAGTGCTAGAGATTACAGGGATCTCTACACCTTC
TRBV20-1,TRBJ2-3,TRBD2,.,CSAGPRTSATDTQYF,TGCAGTGCCGGCCCCCGGACTAGCGCCACAGATACGCAGTATTTT
TRBV29-1,TRBJ2-1,TRBD1,.,CSGRGTGSNEQFF,TGCAGCGGGAGGGGGACAGGGAGCAATGAGCAGTTCTTC
TRBV11-2,TRBJ2-7,TRBD1,.,CASSLLQGNYEQYF,TGTGCCAGCAGCTTGTTACAGGGGAACTACGAGCAGTACTTC
TRBV18,TRBJ1-5,.,few,CASSPNPPGSGNQPQHF,TGTGCCAGCTCACCAAATCCCCCGGGGAGCGGCAATCAGCCCCAGCATTTT
TRBV12-3/TRBV12-4,TRBJ1-2,.,.,CASSFGQGTLYGYTF,TGTGCCAGCAGTTTCGGGCAGGGGACCCTTTATGGCTACACCTTC
TRBV7-8,TRBJ2-7,TRBD2,.,CASSWTSGRARYEQYF,TGTGCCAGCAGCTGGACTAGCGGGAGGGCCAGGTACGAGCAGTACTTC
TRBV4-1,TRBJ2-1,.,many,CASSQKTMAVGSYNEQFF,TGCGCCAGCAGCCAGAAGACAATGGCGGTTGGGTCCTACAATGAGCAGTTCTTC
TRBV18,TRBJ2-3,.,few,CASSPGTYSSTDTQYF,TGTGCCAGCTCACCCGGAACTTACTCGAGCACAGATACGCAGTATTTT